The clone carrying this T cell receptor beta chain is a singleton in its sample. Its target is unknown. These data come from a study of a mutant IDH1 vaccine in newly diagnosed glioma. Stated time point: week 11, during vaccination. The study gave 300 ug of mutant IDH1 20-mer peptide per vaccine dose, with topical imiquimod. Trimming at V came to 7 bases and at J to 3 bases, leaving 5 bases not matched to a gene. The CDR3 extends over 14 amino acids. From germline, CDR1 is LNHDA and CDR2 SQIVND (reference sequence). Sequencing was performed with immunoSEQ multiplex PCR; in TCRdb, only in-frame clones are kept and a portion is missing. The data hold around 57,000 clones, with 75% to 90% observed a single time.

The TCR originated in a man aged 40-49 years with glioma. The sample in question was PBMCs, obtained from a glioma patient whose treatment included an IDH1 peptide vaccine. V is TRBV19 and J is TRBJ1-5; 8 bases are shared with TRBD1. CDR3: CASTPTGVNQPQHF. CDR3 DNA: TGTGCCAGTACCCCGACAGGGGTCAATCAGCCCCAGCATTTT.